What follows are 15 T cell receptor beta chains derived from one specimen sequenced in a study of CD8 T cells in Susac syndrome. Random-hexamer reverse transcription was applied to roughly 0.5 to 1 ug RNA. From the immunoSEQ multiplex PCR reads, TCRdb called clonotypes with MiXCR, one entry per CDR3 protein. The sample lists about 83,000 distinct CDR3 sequences, roughly 96% seen once, with more than 0.35% in the top ten. Specimen: CD8+ T cells from PBMCs. The receptors here all came from a human donor with Susac syndrome.

This sequence joins TRBV20-1 and TRBJ2-2; unclear D gene. Per the germline V gene, CDR1 is DFQATT and CDR2 is SNEGSKA (reference sequence). The CDR3 is 13 residues long. V lost 5 bases and J lost 9, with 16 bases in between. The CDR3 region has the DNA TGCAGTGCTCTCAAGCAGGAGAGGCGGGAGCTGTTTTTT. It codes for CSALKQERRELFF.

The chain carries TRBV18 and TRBJ1-2; a possible D gene is TRBD1 (5 bases). This CDR3 is built from 13 residues. Trimming took off 3 bases at V and 4 bases at J, with 9 bases between the two ends. Germline V lookup: CDR1 KGHSH, CDR2 LQKENI. CDR3 sequence: CASSPEGVYGYTF. The CDR3 DNA sequence: TGTGCCAGCTCACCGGAAGGGGTCTATGGCTACACCTTC.

The V and J genes are TRBV3-1 and TRBJ1-1; 7 bases map to TRBD1. Germline V gene sequence: CDR1 LGHDT, CDR2 YNNKEL (reference sequence). The J segment lost 2 bases and the V segment lost 6 bases, leaving 6 bases of the junction unmatched. The CDR3 length is 14 residues. CDR3 region: CASSVQGPNTEAFF. The CDR3 DNA follows: TGTGCCAGCAGTGTACAGGGGCCTAACACTGAAGCTTTCTTT. The complete variable domain, with remaining parts taken from reference TRBV3-1 and TRBJ1-1, reads DTAVSQTPKYLVTQMGNDKSIKCEQNLGHDTMYWYKQDSKKFLKIMFSYNNKELIINETVPNRFSPKSPDKAHLNLHINSLELGDSAVYFCASSVQGPNTEAFFGQGTRLTVV.

The chain links TRBV13 to TRBJ2-5, with 10 bases matching TRBD2. The germline CDR1 and CDR2 sequences are PRHDT and FYEKMQ (reference sequence). Trimming cost V 5 bases and J 4 bases; bases outside gene matches: 13. The CDR3 consists of 17 residues. The CDR3 DNA reads TGTGCCAGCAGCGTCCGGCTAGCGGGAGTTGGATCAGAGACCCAGTACTTC. Translating it yields CASSVRLAGVGSETQYF.

The chain couples TRBV20-1 to TRBJ1-1; no clear D. Germline CDR1 DFQATT, CDR2 SNEGSKA (reference sequence). Trimming stripped 3 bases from V and 7 bases from J, with 9 bases between. This CDR3 contains 11 residues. The DNA for the CDR3 is TGCAGTGCTAGTGAGGCAGTTGAAGCTTTCTTT. Encoded protein: CSASEAVEAFF.

The J gene is TRBJ2-1, the V gene TRBV7-9, with D tentatively TRBD1 or TRBD2 (5 bases each). The germline gives CDR1 SEHNR, CDR2 FQNEAQ (reference sequence). V was shortened by 7 bases and J by 2 bases, with 12 bases between the two germline ends. The CDR3 totals 14 residues. CDR3 bases: TGTGCCAGCAAGACTGGGGGACCCTACAATGAGCAGTTCTTC. It codes for CASKTGGPYNEQFF.

This clonotype was seen a single time. This chain joins TRBV20-1 and TRBJ2-1; TRBD1 matches at 8 bases. The CDR3 is 12 amino acids. Germline CDR1 reads DFQATT; CDR2 reads SNEGSKA (reference sequence). Losses at the gene ends were 6 bases for V and 8 bases for J; bases not matched to a gene: 6. The CDR3 region is CSAPGQADEQFF. The CDR3 bases are TGCAGTGCGCCGGGACAGGCCGATGAGCAGTTCTTC.

This clonotype was recorded only once. The V call is TRBV2, the J call TRBJ2-5; either TRBD1 or TRBD2 may fit D (5 bases each). Germline V gives CDR1 SNHLY, CDR2 FYNNEI. CDR3 length: 14 residues. Trimming left V 4 bases short and J 5 bases short, with 14 bases between. Written as DNA, the CDR3 is TGTGCCAGCAGTGCGTGGGGACCGGGGGAGACCCAGTACTTC. Translation gives CASSAWGPGETQYF.

CDR3 DNA sequence: TGTGCCAGCAGCGGGGACAGGGTACAAGGGGAGAACACTGAAGCTTTCTTT. It yields the protein CASSGDRVQGENTEAFF. V and J are TRBV5-6 and TRBJ1-1; TRBD1 agrees at 9 bases. The CDR3 length is 17 residues. The germline CDR1 and CDR2 sequences are SGHDT and YYEEEE. The junction had 11 bases not matched to a gene; V was cut back by 4 bases and J by 1 base.

The chain joins TRBV30 to TRBJ2-1; the D is unclear. Germline CDR1 GTSNPN, CDR2 SVGIG (reference sequence). This CDR3 comprises 11 residues. Between the trimmed V and J ends, which lost 1 base and 6 bases, there was a span of 4 bases. CDR3 residues: CAWSEGNEQFF. In nucleotides, the CDR3 is TGTGCCTGGAGTGAGGGCAATGAGCAGTTCTTC.

V and J are TRBV7-2 and TRBJ1-6, with D perhaps matching TRBD1 (5 bases). Germline CDR1 SGHTA, CDR2 FQGNSA. The CDR3 is made up of 15 amino acids. Trimming stripped 6 bases from V and 6 bases from J, with 15 bases between. The CDR3 nucleotides read TGTGCCAGCAGACCCCGGGACCGGTCTAATTCACCCCTCCACTTT. It specifies CASRPRDRSNSPLHF.

This rearrangement joins TRBV2 to TRBJ2-6; 8 bases match TRBD1. The germline CDR1 and CDR2 sequences are SNHLY and FYNNEI. This CDR3 region has 17 residues. The trim removed 6 bases at V and 3 bases at J, leaving 10 bases unmatched. The CDR3 nucleotides are TGTGCCAGCAGGGAGGCCAGGGGGCTACGTGGGGCCAACGTCCTGACTTTC. Protein: CASREARGLRGANVLTF.

V usage is TRBV7-6 and J usage is TRBJ2-7, with D perhaps TRBD1 (6 bases). Germline CDR1 is SGHVS and CDR2 is FNYEAQ. CDR3 length equals 12 residues. V lost 2 bases to trimming and J lost 6 bases, with 8 bases between them. The CDR3 bases are TGTGCCAGCAGCTTACTGGGGGCCGAGCAGTACTTC. It is translated as CASSLLGAEQYF.

V and J are TRBV20-1 and TRBJ1-4; no reliable D call. Per the germline V gene, CDR1 is DFQATT and CDR2 is SNEGSKA (reference sequence). V gave up 3 bases and J gave up 0 bases, with 8 bases separating them. The CDR3 is 14 amino acids. The CDR3, as DNA: TGCAGTGCTAGGGGTGATTCAACTAATGAAAAACTGTTTTTT. Translated, it gives CSARGDSTNEKLFF.

The V and J genes are TRBV3-1 and TRBJ2-5; no definite D call. Germline values: CDR1 LGHDT, CDR2 YNNKEL (reference sequence). V was clipped by 0 bases and J by 5 bases, with 7 bases between them. The CDR3 spans 13 residues. For the CDR3, the DNA is TGTGCCAGCAGCCAAGAGGGTCGGGAGACCCAGTACTTC. This sequence encodes CASSQEGRETQYF.